This T cell receptor beta chain was sequenced in a study of blood T cells in healthy people across ages. It was with a sample-barcoded 5' primer and a J-beta primer mix that a second PCR of about 6 to 11 cycles was run. All cDNA molecules were each tagged by a template-switch adaptor with 12 random nucleotides. Each of the samples gave a minimum of 3 million paired-end reads that contained CDR3. TCRdb reprocessed the 5' RACE reads with MiXCR, giving one entry per CDR3 protein. The sample consists of approximately 830,000 distinct CDR3 sequences, around two thirds of them appearing once. Healthy Caucasian individuals from Russia aged about 6 to 95 were enrolled as donors. Regarding this clonotype: Its antigen is still unknown. At one end the junction does not follow the germline gene, possibly because of a read error.

Study results and caveats: In these data, TCR beta diversity tracked strongly with naive T cell percentage.

Germline V gives CDR1 SGHTA, CDR2 FQGNSA. This CDR3 comprises 13 residues. This TCR was recovered from a man aged 25 to 45 in good health. The sequenced sample consisted of blood. The gene calls are TRBV7-2 and TRBJ2-7; 7 bases match TRBD1. The CDR3 sequence is CASSGQAPYDQYF. CDR3 in DNA: TGTGCCAGCAGCGGACAGGCTCCCTACGACCAGTACTTC.